This T cell receptor beta chain was identified during a study of shared clonotypes between healthy human individuals. The CDR3 sequence is 15 residues long. Germline-derived CDR1 and CDR2 are MNHEY and SVGAGI. V was pared by 4 bases and J by 0 bases, with 10 bases between. The table came from immunoSEQ multiplex PCR; TCRdb's copy has only in-frame clones and leaves some out. This sample has around 980,000 clones, with around three quarters found just once. The specimen was memory CD4+ T cells from PBMCs. Specified subset: CD45RA-negative fraction. The sequence was collected from a man in his late teens or twenties in good health. Some clones in this sample may be carry-over from other donors' samples. The chain combines TRBV6-5 with TRBJ1-5; weak D call: TRBD1 (6 bases). CDR3 sequence reads: CASSSHRASNQPQHF. CDR3 sequence (DNA): TGTGCCAGCAGTTCCCACAGGGCTAGCAATCAGCCCCAGCATTTT.